This T cell receptor beta chain appears in the sequencing data of a study of OX40 agonist ivuxolimab in advanced cancers. This clone was counted once. The junction and the germline gene differ at one end; a read error may be behind it. TCRdb keeps only in-frame clones here, not all; method: immunoSEQ multiplex PCR. This sample carries about 62,000 clones, approximately 85% of them seen once, and the ten largest clones take approximately 1%. The timepoints at which blood was sampled were baseline, cycle 4 day 1, and cycle 7 day 1. The germline V gene encodes CDR1 SSHAT and CDR2 FNYEAQ (reference sequence). The CDR3 runs to 14 residues.

This sequence originates from an adult with an advanced solid tumor such as melanoma, head and neck, liver or kidney cancer. This chain links TRBV7-7 with TRBJ1-6; 7 bases are shared with TRBD1. Sequencing used CD4+ or CD8+ T cells sorted from blood, obtained in a trial of the OX40 agonist ivuxolimab. CDR3 in amino acids: CASSRGTANSPLHF. CDR3 DNA: TGTGCTAGCAGCCGCGGGACAGCGAATTCACCCCTCCACTTT.